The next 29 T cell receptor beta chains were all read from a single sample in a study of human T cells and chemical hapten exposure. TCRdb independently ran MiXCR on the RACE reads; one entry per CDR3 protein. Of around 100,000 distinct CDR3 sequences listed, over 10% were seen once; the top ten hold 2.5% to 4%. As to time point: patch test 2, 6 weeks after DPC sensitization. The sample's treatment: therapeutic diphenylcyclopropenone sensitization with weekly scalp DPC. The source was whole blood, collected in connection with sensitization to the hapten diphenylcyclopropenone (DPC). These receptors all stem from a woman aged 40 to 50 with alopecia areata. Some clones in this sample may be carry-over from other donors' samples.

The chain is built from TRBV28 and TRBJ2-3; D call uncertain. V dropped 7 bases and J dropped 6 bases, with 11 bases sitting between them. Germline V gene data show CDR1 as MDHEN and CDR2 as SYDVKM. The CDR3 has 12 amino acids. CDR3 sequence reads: CASNTQVDTQYF. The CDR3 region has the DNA TGTGCCAGCAACACGCAGGTGGATACGCAGTATTTT.

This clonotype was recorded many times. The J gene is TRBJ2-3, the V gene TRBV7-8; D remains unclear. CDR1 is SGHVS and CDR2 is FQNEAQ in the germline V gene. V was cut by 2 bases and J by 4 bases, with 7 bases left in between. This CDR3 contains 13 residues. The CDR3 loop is CASSLSVPDTQYF. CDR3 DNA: TGTGCCAGCAGCTTAAGCGTCCCAGATACGCAGTATTTT.

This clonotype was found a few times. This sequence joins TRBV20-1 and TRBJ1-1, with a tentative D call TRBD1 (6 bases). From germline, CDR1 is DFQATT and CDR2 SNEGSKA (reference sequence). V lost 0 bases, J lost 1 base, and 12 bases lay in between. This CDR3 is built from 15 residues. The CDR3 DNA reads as TGCAGTGCTAGAGAATTTTCGGGACAGAACACTGAAGCTTTCTTT. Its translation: CSAREFSGQNTEAFF.

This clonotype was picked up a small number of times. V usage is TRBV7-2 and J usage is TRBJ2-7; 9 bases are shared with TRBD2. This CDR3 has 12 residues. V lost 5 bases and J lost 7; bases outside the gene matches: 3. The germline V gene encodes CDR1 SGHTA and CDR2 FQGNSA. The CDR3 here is CASSQLAGEQYF. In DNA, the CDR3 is TGTGCCAGCAGCCAACTAGCGGGTGAGCAGTACTTC.

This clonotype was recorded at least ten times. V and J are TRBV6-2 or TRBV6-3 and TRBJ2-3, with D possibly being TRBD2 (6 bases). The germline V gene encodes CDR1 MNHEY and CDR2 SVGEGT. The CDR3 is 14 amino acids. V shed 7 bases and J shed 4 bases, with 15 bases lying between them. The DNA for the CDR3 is TGTGCCAGCACCAAGGGAGGTATGCCAGATACGCAGTATTTT. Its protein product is CASTKGGMPDTQYF.

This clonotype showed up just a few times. CDR3 region: CSGTGGGTGELFF. CDR3 sequence (DNA): TGCAGCGGAACAGGGGGAGGCACCGGGGAGCTGTTTTTT. The chain is built from TRBV29-1 and TRBJ2-2; 8 positions match TRBD1. Per the germline V gene, CDR1 is SQVTM and CDR2 is ANQGSEA. The CDR3 runs 13 residues. The J segment lost 4 bases and the V segment lost 7 bases, leaving 5 bases of the junction unmatched.

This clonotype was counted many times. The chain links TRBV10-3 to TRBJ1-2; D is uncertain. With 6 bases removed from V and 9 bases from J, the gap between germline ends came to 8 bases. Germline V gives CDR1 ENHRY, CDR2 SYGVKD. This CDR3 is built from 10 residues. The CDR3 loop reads CAISSDRYTF. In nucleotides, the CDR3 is TGTGCCATCAGCTCCGATCGCTACACCTTC.

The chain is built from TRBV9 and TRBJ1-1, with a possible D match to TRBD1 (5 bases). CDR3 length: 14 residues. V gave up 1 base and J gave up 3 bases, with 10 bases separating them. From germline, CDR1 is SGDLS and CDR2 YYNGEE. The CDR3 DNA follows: TGTGCCAGCAGCGTACTATCCAGGGACACTGAAGCTTTCTTT. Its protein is CASSVLSRDTEAFF.

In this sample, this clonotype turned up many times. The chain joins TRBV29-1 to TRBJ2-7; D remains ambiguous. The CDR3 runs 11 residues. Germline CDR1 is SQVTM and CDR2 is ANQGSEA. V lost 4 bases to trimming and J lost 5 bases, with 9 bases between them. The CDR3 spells CSVAYWDEQYF. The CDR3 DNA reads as TGCAGCGTTGCATACTGGGACGAGCAGTACTTC.

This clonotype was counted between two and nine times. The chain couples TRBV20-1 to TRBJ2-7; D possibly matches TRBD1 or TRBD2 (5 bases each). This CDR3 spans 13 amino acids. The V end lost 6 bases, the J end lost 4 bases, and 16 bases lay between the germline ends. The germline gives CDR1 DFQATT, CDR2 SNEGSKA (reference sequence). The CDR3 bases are TGCAGTGCAGGGAGACAGATTGTGTACGAGCAGTACTTC. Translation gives CSAGRQIVYEQYF.

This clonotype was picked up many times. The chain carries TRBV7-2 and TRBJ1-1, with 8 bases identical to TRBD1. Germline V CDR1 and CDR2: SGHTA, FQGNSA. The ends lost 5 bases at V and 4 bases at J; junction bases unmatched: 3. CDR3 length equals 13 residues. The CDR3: CASSITGGTEAFF. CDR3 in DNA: TGTGCCAGCAGCATTACAGGGGGCACTGAAGCTTTCTTT.

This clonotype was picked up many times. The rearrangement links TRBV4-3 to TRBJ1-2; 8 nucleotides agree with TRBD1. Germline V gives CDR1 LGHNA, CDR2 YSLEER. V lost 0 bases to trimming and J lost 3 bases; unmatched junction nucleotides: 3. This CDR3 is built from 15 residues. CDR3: CASSQDRGLDYGYTF. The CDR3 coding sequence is TGCGCCAGCAGCCAAGACAGGGGGCTAGACTATGGCTACACCTTC.

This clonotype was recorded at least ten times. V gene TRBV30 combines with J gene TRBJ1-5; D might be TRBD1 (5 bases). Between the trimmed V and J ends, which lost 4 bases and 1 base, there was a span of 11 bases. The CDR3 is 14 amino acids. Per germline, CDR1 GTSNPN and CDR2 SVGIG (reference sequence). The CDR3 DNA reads TGTGCCTGGAAACCCGGGGGAAGCAATCAGCCCCAGCATTTT. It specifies CAWKPGGSNQPQHF.

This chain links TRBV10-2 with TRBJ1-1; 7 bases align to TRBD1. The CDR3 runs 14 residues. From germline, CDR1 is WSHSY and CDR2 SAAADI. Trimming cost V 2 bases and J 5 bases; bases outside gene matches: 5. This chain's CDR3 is CASSERQGRTEAFF. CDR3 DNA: TGCGCCAGCAGTGAGAGACAGGGCCGGACTGAAGCTTTCTTT.

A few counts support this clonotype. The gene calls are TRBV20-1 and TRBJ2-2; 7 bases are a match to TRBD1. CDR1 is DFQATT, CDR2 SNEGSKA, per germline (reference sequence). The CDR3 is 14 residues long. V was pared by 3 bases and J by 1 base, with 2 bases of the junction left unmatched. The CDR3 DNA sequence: TGCAGTGCTAGGGACAGGTTGAACACCGGGGAGCTGTTTTTT. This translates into CSARDRLNTGELFF.

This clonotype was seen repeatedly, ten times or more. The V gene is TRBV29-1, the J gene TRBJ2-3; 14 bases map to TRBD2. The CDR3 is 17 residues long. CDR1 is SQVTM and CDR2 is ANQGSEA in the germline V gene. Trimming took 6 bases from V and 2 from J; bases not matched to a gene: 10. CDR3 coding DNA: TGCAGCGTCATACCGGGACTAGCGGGAGAAGCCACAGATACGCAGTATTTT. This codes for CSVIPGLAGEATDTQYF.

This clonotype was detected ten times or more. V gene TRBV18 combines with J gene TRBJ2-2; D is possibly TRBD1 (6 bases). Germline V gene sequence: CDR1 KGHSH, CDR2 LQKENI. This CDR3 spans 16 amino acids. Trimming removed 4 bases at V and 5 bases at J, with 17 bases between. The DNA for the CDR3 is TGTGCCAGCTCACGGGACAACGCAAGAGGGACCGGGGAGCTGTTTTTT. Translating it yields CASSRDNARGTGELFF.

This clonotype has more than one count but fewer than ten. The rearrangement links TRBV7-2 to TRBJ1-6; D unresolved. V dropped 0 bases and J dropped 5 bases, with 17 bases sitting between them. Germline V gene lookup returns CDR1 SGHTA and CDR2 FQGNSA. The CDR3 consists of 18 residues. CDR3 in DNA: TGTGCCAGCAGCTTAGCGCCACAGTATAATATGGATAATTCACCCCTCCACTTT. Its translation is CASSLAPQYNMDNSPLHF.

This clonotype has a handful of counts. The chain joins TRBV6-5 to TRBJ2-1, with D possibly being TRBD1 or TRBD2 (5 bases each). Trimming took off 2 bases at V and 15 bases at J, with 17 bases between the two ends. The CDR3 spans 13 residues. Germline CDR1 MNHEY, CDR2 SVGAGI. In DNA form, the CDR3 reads TGTGCCAGCAGTTACGGGACCGCGTCCCCCCCGTTCTTC. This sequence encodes CASSYGTASPPFF.

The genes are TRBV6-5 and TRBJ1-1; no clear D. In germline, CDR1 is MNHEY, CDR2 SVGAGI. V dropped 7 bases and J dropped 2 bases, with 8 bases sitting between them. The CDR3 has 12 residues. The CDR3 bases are TGTGCCAGCAACAGACCCAACACTGAAGCTTTCTTT. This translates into CASNRPNTEAFF.

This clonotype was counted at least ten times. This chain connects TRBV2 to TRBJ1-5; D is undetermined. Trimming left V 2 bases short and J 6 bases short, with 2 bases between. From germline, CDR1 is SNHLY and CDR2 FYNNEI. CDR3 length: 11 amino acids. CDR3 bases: TGTGCCAGCAGTGAAAGTCAGCCCCAGCATTTT. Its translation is CASSESQPQHF.

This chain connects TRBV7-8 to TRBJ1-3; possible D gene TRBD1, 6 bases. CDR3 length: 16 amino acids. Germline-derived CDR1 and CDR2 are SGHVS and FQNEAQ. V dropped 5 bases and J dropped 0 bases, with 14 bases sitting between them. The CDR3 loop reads CASSQLGQNSGNTIYF. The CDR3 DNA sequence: TGTGCCAGCAGCCAGCTGGGACAAAACTCTGGAAACACCATATATTTT.

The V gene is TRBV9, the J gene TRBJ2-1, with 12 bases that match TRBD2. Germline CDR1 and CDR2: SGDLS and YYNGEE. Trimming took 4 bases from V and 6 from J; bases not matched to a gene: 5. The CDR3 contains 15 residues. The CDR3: CASSSRLAGANEQFF. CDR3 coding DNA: TGTGCCAGCAGCTCAAGACTAGCGGGAGCCAATGAGCAGTTCTTC.

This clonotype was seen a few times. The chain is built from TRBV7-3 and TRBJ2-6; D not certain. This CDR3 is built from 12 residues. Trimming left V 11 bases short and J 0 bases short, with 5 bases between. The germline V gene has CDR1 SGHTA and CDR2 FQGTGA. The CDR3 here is CAVTSGANVLTF. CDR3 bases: TGTGCCGTTACCTCTGGGGCCAACGTCCTGACTTTC.

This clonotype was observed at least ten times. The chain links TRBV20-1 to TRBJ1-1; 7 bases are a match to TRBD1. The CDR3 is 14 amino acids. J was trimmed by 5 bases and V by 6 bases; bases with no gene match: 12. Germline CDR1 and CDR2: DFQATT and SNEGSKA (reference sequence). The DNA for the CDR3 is TGCAGTGCGATTAATACAGGGGATACGACTGAAGCTTTCTTT. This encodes CSAINTGDTTEAFF.

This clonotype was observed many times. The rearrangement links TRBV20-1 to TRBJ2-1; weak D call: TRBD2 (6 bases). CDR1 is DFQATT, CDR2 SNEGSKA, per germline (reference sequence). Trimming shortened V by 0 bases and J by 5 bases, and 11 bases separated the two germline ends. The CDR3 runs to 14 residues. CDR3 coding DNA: TGCAGTGCTAGAGATTACGGGAGCGACAATGAGCAGTTCTTC. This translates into CSARDYGSDNEQFF.

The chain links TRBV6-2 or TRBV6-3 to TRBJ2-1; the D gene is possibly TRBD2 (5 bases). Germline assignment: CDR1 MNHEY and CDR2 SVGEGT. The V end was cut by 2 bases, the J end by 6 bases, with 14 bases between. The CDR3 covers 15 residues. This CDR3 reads CASSYRHPGINEQFF. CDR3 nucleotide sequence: TGTGCCAGCAGTTACAGGCACCCCGGGATCAATGAGCAGTTCTTC.

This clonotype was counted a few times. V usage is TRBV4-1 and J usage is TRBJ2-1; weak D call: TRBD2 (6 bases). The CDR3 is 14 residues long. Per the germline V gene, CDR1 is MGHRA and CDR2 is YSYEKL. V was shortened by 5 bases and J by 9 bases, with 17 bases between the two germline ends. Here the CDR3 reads CASSGPGLPGEQFF. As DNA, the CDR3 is TGCGCCAGCAGCGGACCGGGACTCCCGGGTGAGCAGTTCTTC.

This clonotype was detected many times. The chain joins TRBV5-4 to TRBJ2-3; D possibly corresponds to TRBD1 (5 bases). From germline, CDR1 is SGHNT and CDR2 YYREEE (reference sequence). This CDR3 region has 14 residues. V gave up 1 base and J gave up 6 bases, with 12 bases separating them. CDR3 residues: CASSLNAGSDTQYF. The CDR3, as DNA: TGTGCCAGCAGCTTGAATGCAGGGTCGGATACGCAGTATTTT. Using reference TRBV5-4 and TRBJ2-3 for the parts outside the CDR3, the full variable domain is ETGVTQSPTHLIKTRGQQVTLRCSSQSGHNTVSWYQQALGQGPQFIFQYYREEENGRGNFPPRFSGLQFPNYSSELNVNALELDDSALYLCASSLNAGSDTQYFGPGTRLTVL.